This T cell receptor beta chain was recorded in a study of regulatory T cells in long-lasting Graves disease. The time point is: newly diagnosed GD, antithyroid drugs for less than 3 months. PBMC RNA served as the TCR library source. Arm-PCR with iRepertoire HTBI primers amplified the CDR3 regions for these TCR beta libraries. TCRdb analysed the multiplex PCR reads with MiXCR anew, one entry per CDR3 protein. The repertoire holds about 560,000 distinct CDR3 sequences, with 15% to 20% as singletons. This clonotype was seen many times. This CDR3 has 16 residues. Looked up from germline, CDR1 is SGHRS and CDR2 is YFSETQ. Trimming left V 3 bases short and J 1 base short, with 16 bases between. These same data were also listed under a study on T cells in Graves' hyperthyroidism and ophthalmopathy. Per that study: Blood samples included most of the expanded thyroid clonotypes exceeding 0.001. A median about 6 months before onset, the model predicted ophthalmopathy.

The clonotype originates from a man younger than 35 with Graves disease. Source: peripheral blood mononuclear cells (PBMCs), taken at new diagnosis, from a patient treated with antithyroid drugs. J is TRBJ1-1 and V is TRBV5-1; D may be TRBD1 (6 bases). CDR3 residues: CASSSNPRQANTEAFF. In DNA, the CDR3 is TGCGCCAGCAGCTCCAACCCGAGACAGGCGAACACTGAAGCTTTCTTT. The whole variable domain, remainder taken from reference TRBV5-1 and TRBJ1-1, is KAGVTQTPRYLIKTRGQQVTLSCSPISGHRSVSWYQQTPGQGLQFLFEYFSETQRNKGNFPGRFSGRQFSNSRSEMNVSTLELGDSALYLCASSSNPRQANTEAFFGQGTRLTVV.